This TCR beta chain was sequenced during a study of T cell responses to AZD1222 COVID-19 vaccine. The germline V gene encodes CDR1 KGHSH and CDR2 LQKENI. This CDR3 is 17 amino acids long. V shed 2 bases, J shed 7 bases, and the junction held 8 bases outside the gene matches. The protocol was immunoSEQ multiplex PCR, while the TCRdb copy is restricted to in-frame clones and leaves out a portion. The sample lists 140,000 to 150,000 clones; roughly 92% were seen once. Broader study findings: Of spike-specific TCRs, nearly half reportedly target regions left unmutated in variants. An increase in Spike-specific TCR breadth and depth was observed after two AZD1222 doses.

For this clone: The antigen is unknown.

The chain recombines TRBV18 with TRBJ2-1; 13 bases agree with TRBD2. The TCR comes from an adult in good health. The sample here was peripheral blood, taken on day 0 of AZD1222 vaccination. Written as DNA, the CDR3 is TGTGCCAGCTCACCAGGGACTAGCGGGATATGGACGAATGAGCAGTTCTTC. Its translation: CASSPGTSGIWTNEQFF.